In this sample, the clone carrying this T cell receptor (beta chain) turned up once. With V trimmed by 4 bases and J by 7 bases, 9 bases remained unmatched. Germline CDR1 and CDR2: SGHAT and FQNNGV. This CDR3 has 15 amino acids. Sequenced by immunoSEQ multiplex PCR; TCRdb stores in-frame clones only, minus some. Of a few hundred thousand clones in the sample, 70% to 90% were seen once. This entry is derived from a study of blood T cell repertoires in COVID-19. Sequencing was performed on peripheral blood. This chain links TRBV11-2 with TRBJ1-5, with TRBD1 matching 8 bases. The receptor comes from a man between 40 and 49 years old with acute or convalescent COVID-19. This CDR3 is CASSSQDREGQPQHF. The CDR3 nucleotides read TGTGCCAGCAGCTCCCAGGACAGGGAAGGACAGCCCCAGCATTTT.